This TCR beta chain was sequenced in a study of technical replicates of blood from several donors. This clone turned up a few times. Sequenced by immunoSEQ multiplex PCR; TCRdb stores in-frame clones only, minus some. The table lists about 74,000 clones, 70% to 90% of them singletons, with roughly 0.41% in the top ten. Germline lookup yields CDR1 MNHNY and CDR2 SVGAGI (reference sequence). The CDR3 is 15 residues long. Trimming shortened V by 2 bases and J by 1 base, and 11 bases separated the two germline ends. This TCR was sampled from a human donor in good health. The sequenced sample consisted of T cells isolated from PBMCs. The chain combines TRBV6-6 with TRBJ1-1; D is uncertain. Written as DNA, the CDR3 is TGTGCCAGCAGTTACCGGCTCGGAGGGAACACTGAAGCTTTCTTT. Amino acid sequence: CASSYRLGGNTEAFF.